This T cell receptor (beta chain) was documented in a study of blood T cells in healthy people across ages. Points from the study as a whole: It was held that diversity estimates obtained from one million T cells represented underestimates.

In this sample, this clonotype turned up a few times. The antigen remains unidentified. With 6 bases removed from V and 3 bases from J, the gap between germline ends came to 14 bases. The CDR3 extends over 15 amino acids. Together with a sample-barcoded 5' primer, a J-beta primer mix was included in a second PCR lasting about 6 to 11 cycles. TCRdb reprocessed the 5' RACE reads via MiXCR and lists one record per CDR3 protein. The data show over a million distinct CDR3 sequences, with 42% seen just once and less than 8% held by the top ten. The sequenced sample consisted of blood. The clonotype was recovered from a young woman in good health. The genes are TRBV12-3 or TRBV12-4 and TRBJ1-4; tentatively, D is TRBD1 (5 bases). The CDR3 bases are TGTGCCAGCAGCCCCTCGGGGCTTTCTAATGAAAAACTGTTTTTT. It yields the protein CASSPSGLSNEKLFF.